The present T cell receptor beta chain was sequenced within a study of shared clonotypes between healthy human individuals. Whole-study results and caveats: It was anticipated that sequencing depth would influence how many clonotypes donors shared. Sampling covered blood only; tissue repertoires likely differ.

Remarks on this clone: Its antigen is not identified. This CDR3 is also generated by other DNA sequences in the sample.

Naivety among CD8 cells was defined by CD45RO negativity and positive CCR7 selection, thereby excluding terminally differentiated effector memory CD45RA+ cells. Measured with immunoSEQ multiplex PCR; TCRdb has only the in-frame clones, and not every one. The table shows roughly 550,000 clones, with 95% occurring only once. Per germline, CDR1 SGDLS and CDR2 YYNGEE. The CDR3 contains 13 residues. Trimming shortened V by 2 bases and J by 2 bases, and 8 bases separated the two germline ends. The sequence came from a woman in her twenties or thirties in good health. The chain couples TRBV9 to TRBJ2-7; D might be TRBD2 (5 bases). Sequences were obtained from naive CD8+ T cells sorted from blood. The CDR3 nucleotides read TGTGCCAGCAGCGTCGACGGGACCTACGAGCAGTACTTC. Amino acid sequence: CASSVDGTYEQYF. Variable domain in full (rest from reference TRBV9 and TRBJ2-7): DSGVTQTPKHLITATGQRVTLRCSPRSGDLSVYWYQQSLDQGLQFLIQYYNGEERAKGNILERFSAQQFPDLHSELNLSSLELGDSALYFCASSVDGTYEQYFGPGTRLTVT.